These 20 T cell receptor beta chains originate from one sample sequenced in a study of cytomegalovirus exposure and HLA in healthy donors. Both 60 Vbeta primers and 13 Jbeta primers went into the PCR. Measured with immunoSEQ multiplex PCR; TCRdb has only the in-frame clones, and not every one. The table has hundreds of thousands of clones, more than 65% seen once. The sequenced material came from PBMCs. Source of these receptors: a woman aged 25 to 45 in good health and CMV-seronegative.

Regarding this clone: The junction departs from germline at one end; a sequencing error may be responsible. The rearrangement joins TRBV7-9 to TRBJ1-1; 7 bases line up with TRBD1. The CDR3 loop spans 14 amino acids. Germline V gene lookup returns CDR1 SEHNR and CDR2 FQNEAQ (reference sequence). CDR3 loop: CSSSLGTANTEAFF. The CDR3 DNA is TGTTCCAGCAGCCTGGGGACAGCCAACACTGAAGCTTTCTTT.

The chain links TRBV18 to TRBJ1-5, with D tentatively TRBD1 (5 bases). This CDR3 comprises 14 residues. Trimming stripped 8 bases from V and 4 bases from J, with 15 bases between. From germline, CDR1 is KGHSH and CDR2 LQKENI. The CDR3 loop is CASTSDSPNQPQHF. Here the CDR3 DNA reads TGTGCCAGCACATCTGACAGTCCTAATCAGCCCCAGCATTTT.

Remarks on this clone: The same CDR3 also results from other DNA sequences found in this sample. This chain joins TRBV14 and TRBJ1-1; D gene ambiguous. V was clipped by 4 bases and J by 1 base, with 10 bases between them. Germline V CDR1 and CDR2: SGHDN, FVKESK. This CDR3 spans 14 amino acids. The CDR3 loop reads CASSRAQTNTEAFF. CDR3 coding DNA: TGTGCCAGCAGCCGGGCTCAGACGAACACTGAAGCTTTCTTT.

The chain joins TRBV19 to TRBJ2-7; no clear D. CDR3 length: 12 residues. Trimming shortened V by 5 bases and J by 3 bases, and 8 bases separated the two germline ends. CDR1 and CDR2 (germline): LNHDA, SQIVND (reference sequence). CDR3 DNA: TGTGCCAGTAGTTCCCCAATCTACGAGCAGTACTTC. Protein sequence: CASSSPIYEQYF.

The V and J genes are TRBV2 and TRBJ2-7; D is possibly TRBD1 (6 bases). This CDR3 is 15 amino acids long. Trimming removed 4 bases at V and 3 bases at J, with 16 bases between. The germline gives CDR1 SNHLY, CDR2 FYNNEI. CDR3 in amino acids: CASSGLQGTRYEQYF. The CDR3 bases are TGTGCCAGCAGTGGGCTACAGGGTACACGCTACGAGCAGTACTTC.

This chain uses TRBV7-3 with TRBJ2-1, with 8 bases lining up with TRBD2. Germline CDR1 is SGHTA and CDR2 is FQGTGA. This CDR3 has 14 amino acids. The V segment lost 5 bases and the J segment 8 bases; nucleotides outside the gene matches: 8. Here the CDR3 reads CASSRTGLADEQFF. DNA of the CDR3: TGTGCCAGCAGCCGCACTGGACTAGCAGATGAGCAGTTCTTC.

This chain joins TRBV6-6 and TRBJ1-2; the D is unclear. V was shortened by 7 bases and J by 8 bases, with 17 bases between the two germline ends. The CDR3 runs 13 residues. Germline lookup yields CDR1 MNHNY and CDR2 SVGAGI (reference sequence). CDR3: CASTPQEAGGYTF. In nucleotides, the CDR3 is TGTGCCAGCACCCCCCAAGAGGCGGGGGGCTACACCTTC.

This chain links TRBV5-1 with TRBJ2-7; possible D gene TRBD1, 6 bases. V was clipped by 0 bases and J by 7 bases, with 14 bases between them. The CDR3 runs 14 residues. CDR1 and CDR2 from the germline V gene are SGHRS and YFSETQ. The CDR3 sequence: CASSLVQGWEEQYF. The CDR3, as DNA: TGCGCCAGCAGCTTGGTACAGGGCTGGGAAGAGCAGTACTTC.

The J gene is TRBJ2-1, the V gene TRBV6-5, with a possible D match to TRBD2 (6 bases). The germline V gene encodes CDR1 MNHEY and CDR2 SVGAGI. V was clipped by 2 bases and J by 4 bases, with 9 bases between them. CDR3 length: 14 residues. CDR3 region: CASSYGGIYNEQFF. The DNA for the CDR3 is TGTGCCAGCAGTTACGGAGGGATATACAATGAGCAGTTCTTC.

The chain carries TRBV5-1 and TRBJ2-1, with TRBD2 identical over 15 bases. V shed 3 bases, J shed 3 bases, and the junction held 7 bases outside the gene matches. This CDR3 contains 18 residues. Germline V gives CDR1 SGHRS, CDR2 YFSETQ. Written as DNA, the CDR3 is TGCGCCAGCAGCTGGGGAGGACTAGCGGGAGGGATCTACAATGAGCAGTTCTTC. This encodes CASSWGGLAGGIYNEQFF.

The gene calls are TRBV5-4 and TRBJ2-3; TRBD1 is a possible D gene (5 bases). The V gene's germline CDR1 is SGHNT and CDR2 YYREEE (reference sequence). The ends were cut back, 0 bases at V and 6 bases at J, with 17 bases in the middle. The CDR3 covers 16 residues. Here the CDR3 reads CASSLDLQGVIDTQYF. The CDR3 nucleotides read TGTGCCAGCAGCTTGGATCTCCAGGGCGTCATCGATACGCAGTATTTT.

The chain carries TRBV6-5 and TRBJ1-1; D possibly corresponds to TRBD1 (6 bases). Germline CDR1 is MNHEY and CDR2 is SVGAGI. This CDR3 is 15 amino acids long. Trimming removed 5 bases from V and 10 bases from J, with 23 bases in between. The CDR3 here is CASSHTGLQIESAFF. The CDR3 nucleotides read TGTGCCAGCAGTCATACAGGGTTGCAAATTGAGTCAGCTTTCTTT.

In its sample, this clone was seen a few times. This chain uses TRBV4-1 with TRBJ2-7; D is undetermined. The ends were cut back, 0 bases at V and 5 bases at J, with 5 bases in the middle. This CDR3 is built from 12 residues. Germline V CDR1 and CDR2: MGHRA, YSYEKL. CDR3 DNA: TGCGCCAGCAGCCAAGATACGGACGAGCAGTACTTC. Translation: CASSQDTDEQYF.

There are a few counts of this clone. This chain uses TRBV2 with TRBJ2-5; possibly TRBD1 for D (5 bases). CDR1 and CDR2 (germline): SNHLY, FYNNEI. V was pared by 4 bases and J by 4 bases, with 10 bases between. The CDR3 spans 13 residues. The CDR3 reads CASSGDQGETQYF. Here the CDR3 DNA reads TGTGCCAGCAGTGGGGATCAGGGAGAGACCCAGTACTTC.

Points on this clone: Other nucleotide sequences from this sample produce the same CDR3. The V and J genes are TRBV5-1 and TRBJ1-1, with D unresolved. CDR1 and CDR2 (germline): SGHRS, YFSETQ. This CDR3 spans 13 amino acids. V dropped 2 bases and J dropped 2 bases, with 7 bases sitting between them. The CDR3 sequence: CASSLAVNTEAFF. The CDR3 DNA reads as TGCGCCAGCAGCTTAGCCGTAAACACTGAAGCTTTCTTT. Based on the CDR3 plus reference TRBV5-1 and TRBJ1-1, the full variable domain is KAGVTQTPRYLIKTRGQQVTLSCSPISGHRSVSWYQQTPGQGLQFLFEYFSETQRNKGNFPGRFSGRQFSNSRSEMNVSTLELGDSALYLCASSLAVNTEAFFGQGTRLTVV.

In nucleotides, the CDR3 is TGTGCCAGCGCGTGGGGAGTTGGGATCAACGAGCAGTACTTC. As protein: CASAWGVGINEQYF. This chain uses TRBV6-6 with TRBJ2-7, with D possibly matching TRBD2 (5 bases). The germline V and J ends were trimmed by 8 bases and 5 bases, with 19 bases remaining between them. The CDR3 runs to 14 residues. Germline V gene lookup returns CDR1 MNHNY and CDR2 SVGAGI (reference sequence).

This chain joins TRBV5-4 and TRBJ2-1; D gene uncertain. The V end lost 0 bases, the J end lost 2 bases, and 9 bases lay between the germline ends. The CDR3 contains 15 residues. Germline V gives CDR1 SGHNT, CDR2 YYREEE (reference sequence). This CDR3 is CASSLDTATYNEQFF. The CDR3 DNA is TGTGCCAGCAGCTTGGATACAGCAACCTACAATGAGCAGTTCTTC. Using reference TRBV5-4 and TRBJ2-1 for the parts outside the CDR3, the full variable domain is ETGVTQSPTHLIKTRGQQVTLRCSSQSGHNTVSWYQQALGQGPQFIFQYYREEENGRGNFPPRFSGLQFPNYSSELNVNALELDDSALYLCASSLDTATYNEQFFGPGTRLTVL.

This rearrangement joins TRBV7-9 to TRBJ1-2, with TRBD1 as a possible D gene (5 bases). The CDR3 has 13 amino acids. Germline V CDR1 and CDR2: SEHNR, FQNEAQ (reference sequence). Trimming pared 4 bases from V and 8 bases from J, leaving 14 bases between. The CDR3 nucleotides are TGTGCCAGCAGCTCACCCGAGACAGACGGCTACACCTTC. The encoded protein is CASSSPETDGYTF.

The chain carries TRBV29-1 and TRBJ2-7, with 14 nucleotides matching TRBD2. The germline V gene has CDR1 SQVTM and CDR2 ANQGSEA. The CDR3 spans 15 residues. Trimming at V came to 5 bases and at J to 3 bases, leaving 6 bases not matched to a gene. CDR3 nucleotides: TGCAGCGTTACGCCGGGGACTAGCGGGAGCTACGAGCAGTACTTC. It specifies CSVTPGTSGSYEQYF.

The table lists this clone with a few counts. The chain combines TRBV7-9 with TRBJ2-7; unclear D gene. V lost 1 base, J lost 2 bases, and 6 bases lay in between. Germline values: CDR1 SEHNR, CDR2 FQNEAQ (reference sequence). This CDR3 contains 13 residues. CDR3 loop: CASSLGTAYEQYF. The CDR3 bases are TGTGCCAGCAGCTTAGGCACAGCCTACGAGCAGTACTTC. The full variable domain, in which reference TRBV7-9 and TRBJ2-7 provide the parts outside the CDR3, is DTGVSQNPRHKITKRGQNVTFRCDPISEHNRLYWYRQTLGQGPEFLTYFQNEAQLEKSRLLSDRFSAERPKGSFSTLEIQRTEQGDSAMYLCASSLGTAYEQYFGPGTRLTVT.